The 20 T cell receptor beta chains given below trace back to one sample, sequenced in a study of blood T cells in healthy people across ages. PCR was performed a second time for about 7 to 12 cycles using a sample-barcoded 5' primer and a J-beta primer mix. MiXCR, run by TCRdb on the 5' RACE reads, gives a single entry per CDR3 protein. The data show more than 800,000 distinct CDR3 sequences, with around 30% seen just once and 15% to 20% held by the top ten. Sample: blood. The receptors were sampled from an elderly woman in good health.

This clonotype has a count of ten or more. V usage is TRBV7-2 and J usage is TRBJ2-3, with D unresolved. V was pared by 3 bases and J by 5 bases, with 9 bases between. The CDR3 loop spans 13 amino acids. CDR1 is SGHTA and CDR2 is FQGNSA in the germline V gene. The CDR3, as DNA: TGTGCCAGCAGCTTTGTACTCGAAGATACGCAGTATTTT. Translating gives CASSFVLEDTQYF.

The sample holds a few counts of this clonotype. The chain employs TRBV6-1 and TRBJ2-2; D ambiguous. CDR1 is MNHNS and CDR2 is SASEGT in the germline V gene. The CDR3 runs to 15 residues. The V end was cut by 2 bases, the J end by 5 bases, with 12 bases between. The DNA of the CDR3 is TGTGCCAGCAGTGAATACCGGGTTGGGACCGGGGAGCTGTTTTTT. It codes for CASSEYRVGTGELFF.

This clonotype was counted a single time. The CDR3 sequence is CATSVGSFYGYTF. CDR3 DNA: TGTGCCACCAGTGTGGGATCCTTCTATGGCTACACCTTC. The chain has TRBV24-1 and TRBJ1-2, with D unclear. CDR3 size: 13 residues. From germline, CDR1 is KGHDR and CDR2 SFDVKD. The ends were cut back, 5 bases at V and 4 bases at J, with 10 bases in the middle.

This clonotype has more than one count but fewer than ten. The V and J genes are TRBV3-1 and TRBJ2-5; TRBD2 matches 13 bases. The junction had 6 bases not matched to a gene; V was cut back by 1 base and J by 4 bases. The CDR3 has 17 amino acids. Per germline, CDR1 LGHDT and CDR2 YNNKEL (reference sequence). The CDR3 bases are TGTGCCAGCAGCCAAGGATCACTAGCGGGGGGGCTAGAGACCCAGTACTTC. Translation gives CASSQGSLAGGLETQYF.

V and J are TRBV28 and TRBJ2-7; a possible D gene is TRBD1 (6 bases). This CDR3 has 15 amino acids. Germline V gives CDR1 MDHEN, CDR2 SYDVKM. V lost 5 bases and J 2 bases, leaving 16 bases between the germline ends. The DNA of the CDR3 is TGTGCCAGCAGTCACCGGACAGTGGCCCCCTACGAGCAGTACTTC. This encodes CASSHRTVAPYEQYF.

The chain is built from TRBV4-3 and TRBJ2-3; 7 nucleotides align to TRBD2. Germline CDR1 and CDR2: LGHNA and YSLEER. Losses at the gene ends were 4 bases for V and 8 bases for J; bases not matched to a gene: 9. CDR3 size: 14 residues. Written as DNA, the CDR3 is TGCGCCAGCAGCCCTTTCTCTAGCGGTCGTACGCAGTATTTT. Protein sequence: CASSPFSSGRTQYF.

The chain uses TRBV20-1 and TRBJ1-1; D not resolved. Germline V lookup: CDR1 DFQATT, CDR2 SNEGSKA (reference sequence). The CDR3 loop spans 15 amino acids. V lost 0 bases to trimming and J lost 6 bases, with 17 bases between them. The CDR3 reads CSARDGRGYTPEAFF. Here the CDR3 DNA reads TGCAGTGCTAGAGATGGCCGAGGGTACACTCCTGAAGCTTTCTTT.

This clonotype was picked up many times. The CDR3 spells CASSAVTGDEQYF. CDR3 nucleotides: TGTGCCAGCAGCGCCGTTACAGGGGACGAGCAGTACTTC. The V and J genes are TRBV9 and TRBJ2-7, with 7 bases aligning to TRBD1. V shed 3 bases and J 5 bases; nucleotides not matched to a gene: 5. Germline V gives CDR1 SGDLS, CDR2 YYNGEE. The CDR3 runs 13 residues.

This clonotype has at least ten counts. V usage is TRBV18 and J usage is TRBJ1-1; D is ambiguous. V was trimmed by 6 bases and J by 0 bases, leaving 17 bases between them. Germline CDR1 is KGHSH and CDR2 is LQKENI. CDR3 size: 16 residues. Here the CDR3 reads CASSLVGGNMNTEAFF. The CDR3 region has the DNA TGTGCCAGCTCTCTGGTGGGAGGAAATATGAACACTGAAGCTTTCTTT.

In this sample, this clonotype turned up a few times. The chain combines TRBV7-2 with TRBJ1-6, with TRBD1 matching 7 bases. CDR1 and CDR2 (germline): SGHTA, FQGNSA. This CDR3 contains 18 residues. V lost 8 bases, J lost 7 bases, and 20 bases stayed unmatched. The CDR3, as DNA: TGTGCCAGCGGATCCTTCATACCGGGACAGCCAAAAAATTCACCCCTCCACTTT. It specifies CASGSFIPGQPKNSPLHF.

V and J are TRBV6-2 or TRBV6-3 and TRBJ1-1; no clear D. V was trimmed by 6 bases and J by 4 bases, leaving 12 bases between them. The CDR3 runs 13 residues. Germline lookup yields CDR1 MNHEY and CDR2 SVGEGT. The CDR3 is CASRGQSGTEAFF. CDR3 DNA: TGTGCCAGCAGAGGTCAATCGGGCACTGAAGCTTTCTTT.

This clonotype showed up many times. The chain is built from TRBV9 and TRBJ2-1; D gene ambiguous. The germline CDR1 and CDR2 sequences are SGDLS and YYNGEE. The CDR3 length is 15 residues. Trimming took off 4 bases at V and 10 bases at J, with 21 bases between the two ends. The CDR3 sequence: CASSPSTAGAREQFF. CDR3 sequence (DNA): TGTGCCAGCAGCCCCTCAACCGCTGGCGCACGCGAGCAGTTCTTC. Complete variable domain (other parts from reference TRBV9 and TRBJ2-1): DSGVTQTPKHLITATGQRVTLRCSPRSGDLSVYWYQQSLDQGLQFLIQYYNGEERAKGNILERFSAQQFPDLHSELNLSSLELGDSALYFCASSPSTAGAREQFFGPGTRLTVL.

There are many counts of this clonotype. This chain links TRBV7-9 with TRBJ1-2, with a tentative D call TRBD1 (6 bases). This CDR3 has 13 amino acids. Trimming shortened V by 5 bases and J by 4 bases, and 11 bases separated the two germline ends. Per the germline V gene, CDR1 is SEHNR and CDR2 is FQNEAQ (reference sequence). CDR3 loop: CASSMDRSYGYTF. The DNA of the CDR3 is TGTGCCAGCAGCATGGACAGAAGCTATGGCTACACCTTC.

The gene calls are TRBV12-1 and TRBJ2-7; TRBD2 reflects the table's D call only, with no check against the DNA. TRBV12-1 is marked as a pseudogene. The CDR3 is 18 amino acids. Here the CDR3 DNA reads TGTGCCAGCAGAGAACCTTCTAGCGGGGGGACGGTTACCAACGAGCAGTACTTC. Amino acid sequence: CASREPSSGGTVTNEQYF.

This clonotype showed up just a few times. A read error may be the cause here, since a much bigger clone is one base away. V usage is TRBV4-1 and J usage is TRBJ2-5, with 9 bases fitting TRBD2. This CDR3 spans 14 amino acids. Germline lookup yields CDR1 MGHRA and CDR2 YSYEKL. V dropped 1 base and J dropped 11; count of bases not matched to a gene: 8. The CDR3, as DNA: TGCGCCAGCAGCCAAGGCCTAGCGGGGAGTGAGCAGTACTTC. Translation gives CASSQGLAGSEQYF.

The gene calls are TRBV9 and TRBJ1-6; D perhaps matches TRBD1 (5 bases). The germline V gene has CDR1 SGDLS and CDR2 YYNGEE. The CDR3 has 15 residues. Trimming took 4 bases from V and 5 from J, leaving 13 bases between them. In nucleotides, the CDR3 is TGTGCCAGCAGCCCACGGGACCGAAATAATTCACCCCTCCACTTT. Protein product: CASSPRDRNNSPLHF.

This clonotype showed up many times. V is TRBV6-2 or TRBV6-3 and J is TRBJ2-1; D remains unclear. Trimming removed 2 bases from V and 9 bases from J, with 14 bases in between. The V gene's germline CDR1 is MNHEY and CDR2 SVGEGT. The CDR3 spans 14 residues. In DNA, the CDR3 is TGTGCCAGCAGTTACAGTGGCCCCTCGGGTGAGCAGTTCTTC. Protein product: CASSYSGPSGEQFF.

This clonotype was counted many times. V usage is TRBV3-1 and J usage is TRBJ2-3; TRBD2 matches at 12 bases. The CDR3 totals 14 residues. The germline CDR1 and CDR2 sequences are LGHDT and YNNKEL (reference sequence). Trimming removed 10 bases from V and 9 bases from J; junction bases left unmatched: 11. CDR3 nucleotide sequence: TGTGCCACCTCGGGACTAGCGGGCCCCAGGACGCAGTATTTT. Its protein is CATSGLAGPRTQYF.

This clonotype has ten or more counts. V is TRBV6-6 and J is TRBJ2-1; D may be TRBD2 (7 bases). V was shortened by 7 bases and J by 3 bases, with 13 bases between the two germline ends. CDR1 is MNHNY, CDR2 SVGAGI, per germline (reference sequence). This CDR3 has 14 amino acids. The CDR3: CASKGGGRYNEQFF. The CDR3 region has the DNA TGTGCCAGCAAGGGGGGGGGTCGCTACAATGAGCAGTTCTTC.

This clonotype was counted once. In this CDR3 the conserved last residue, phenylalanine or tryptophan, is missing, so a read error is likely. No DNA is shown, since the ends of the CDR3 on it are uncertain; the CDR3 is the one TCRdb lists. The V call is TRBV12-3 or TRBV12-4, the J call TRBJ2-5. The CDR3 sequence runs 17 residues, both termini included. The CDR3 is CASSLASTGFAGYTFGS.